This T cell receptor beta chain is from a study of control samples from healthy donors and cancer patients. Germline-derived CDR1 and CDR2 are LNHDA and SQIVND (reference sequence). Trimming shortened V by 7 bases and J by 4 bases, and 17 bases separated the two germline ends. The CDR3 runs to 15 residues. Clones were read by immunoSEQ multiplex PCR, and TCRdb kept only the in-frame ones, dropping some. In the table there are over 110,000 clones, around nine tenths of which are singletons. The rearrangement uses TRBV19 and TRBJ1-3; no firm D call. The receptor was derived from a woman aged 25 to 39 in good health. What was sequenced was blood. CDR3 in amino acids: CASTFNSNAGNTIYF. The DNA for the CDR3 is TGTGCCAGTACCTTCAACTCCAATGCCGGAAACACCATATATTTT.